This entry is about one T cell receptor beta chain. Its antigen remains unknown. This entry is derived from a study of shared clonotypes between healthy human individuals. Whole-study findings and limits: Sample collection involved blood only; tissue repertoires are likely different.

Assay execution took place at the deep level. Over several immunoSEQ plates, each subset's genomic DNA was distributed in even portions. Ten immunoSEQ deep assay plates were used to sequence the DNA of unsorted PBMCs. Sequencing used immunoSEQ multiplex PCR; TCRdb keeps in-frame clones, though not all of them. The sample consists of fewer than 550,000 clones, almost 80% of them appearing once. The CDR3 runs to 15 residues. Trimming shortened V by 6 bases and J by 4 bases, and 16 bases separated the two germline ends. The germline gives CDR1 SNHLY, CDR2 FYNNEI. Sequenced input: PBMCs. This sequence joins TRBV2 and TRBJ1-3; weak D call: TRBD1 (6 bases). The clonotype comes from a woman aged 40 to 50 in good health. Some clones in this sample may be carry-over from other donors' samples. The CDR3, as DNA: TGTGCCAGCAGGGTACAGGGAAATAGGGGAAACACCATATATTTT. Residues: CASRVQGNRGNTIYF.